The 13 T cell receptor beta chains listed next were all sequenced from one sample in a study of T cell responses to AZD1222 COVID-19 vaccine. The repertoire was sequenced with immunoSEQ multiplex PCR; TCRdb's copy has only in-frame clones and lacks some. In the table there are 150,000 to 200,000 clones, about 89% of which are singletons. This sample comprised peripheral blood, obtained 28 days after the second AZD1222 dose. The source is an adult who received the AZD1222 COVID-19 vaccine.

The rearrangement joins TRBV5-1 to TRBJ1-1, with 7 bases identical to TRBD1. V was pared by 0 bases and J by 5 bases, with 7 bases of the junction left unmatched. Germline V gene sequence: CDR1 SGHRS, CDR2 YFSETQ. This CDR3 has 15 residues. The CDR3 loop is CASSLARPGGTEAFF. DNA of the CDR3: TGCGCCAGCAGCTTGGCCCGTCCAGGGGGGACTGAAGCTTTCTTT. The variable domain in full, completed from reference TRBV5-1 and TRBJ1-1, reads KAGVTQTPRYLIKTRGQQVTLSCSPISGHRSVSWYQQTPGQGLQFLFEYFSETQRNKGNFPGRFSGRQFSNSRSEMNVSTLELGDSALYLCASSLARPGGTEAFFGQGTRLTVV.

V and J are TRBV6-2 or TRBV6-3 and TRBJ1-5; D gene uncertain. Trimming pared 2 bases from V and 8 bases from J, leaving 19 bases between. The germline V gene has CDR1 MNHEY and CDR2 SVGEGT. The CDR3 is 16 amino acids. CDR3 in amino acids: CASSYRKIPIVEPQHF. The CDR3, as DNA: TGTGCCAGCAGTTACCGGAAGATTCCCATCGTGGAGCCCCAGCATTTT.

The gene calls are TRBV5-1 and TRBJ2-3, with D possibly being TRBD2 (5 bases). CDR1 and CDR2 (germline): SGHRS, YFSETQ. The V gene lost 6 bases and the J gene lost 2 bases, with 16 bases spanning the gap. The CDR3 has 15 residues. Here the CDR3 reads CASTKVSGSTDTQYF. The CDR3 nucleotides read TGCGCCAGCACCAAAGTTTCGGGGTCCACAGATACGCAGTATTTT.

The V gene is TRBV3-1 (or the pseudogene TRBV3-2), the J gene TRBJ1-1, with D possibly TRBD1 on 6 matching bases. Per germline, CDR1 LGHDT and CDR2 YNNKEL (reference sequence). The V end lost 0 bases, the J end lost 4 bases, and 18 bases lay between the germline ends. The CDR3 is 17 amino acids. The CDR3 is CASSQEGGAPRRTEAFF. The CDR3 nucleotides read TGTGCCAGCAGCCAAGAGGGGGGGGCGCCGAGGCGCACTGAAGCTTTCTTT.

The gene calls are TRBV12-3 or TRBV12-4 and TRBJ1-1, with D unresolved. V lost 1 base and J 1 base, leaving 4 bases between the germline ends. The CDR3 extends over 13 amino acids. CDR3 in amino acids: CASSLVRNTEAFF. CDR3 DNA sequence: TGTGCCAGCAGTTTAGTGCGGAACACTGAAGCTTTCTTT.

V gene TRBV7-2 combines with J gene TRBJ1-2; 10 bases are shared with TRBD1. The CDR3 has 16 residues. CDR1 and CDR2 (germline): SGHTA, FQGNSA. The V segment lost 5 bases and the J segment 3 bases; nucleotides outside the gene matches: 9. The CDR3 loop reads CASSRGTGAPDYGYTF. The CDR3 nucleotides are TGTGCCAGCAGCAGAGGGACAGGGGCGCCCGACTATGGCTACACCTTC.

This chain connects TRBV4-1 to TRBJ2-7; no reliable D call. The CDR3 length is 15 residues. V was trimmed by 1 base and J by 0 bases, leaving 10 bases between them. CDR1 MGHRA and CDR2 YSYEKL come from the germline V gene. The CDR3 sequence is CASSQVITNSYEQYF. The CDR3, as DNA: TGCGCCAGCAGCCAAGTCATCACCAACTCCTACGAGCAGTACTTC.

The CDR3 here is CASRGTGKSEQFF. The CDR3 nucleotides read TGTGCCAGCAGAGGGACAGGTAAGAGTGAGCAGTTCTTC. The chain is built from TRBV27 and TRBJ2-1; 8 bases align to TRBD1. The CDR3 spans 13 residues. V lost 6 bases and J lost 9; bases outside the gene matches: 7. CDR1 is MNHEY and CDR2 is SMNVEV in the germline V gene (reference sequence).

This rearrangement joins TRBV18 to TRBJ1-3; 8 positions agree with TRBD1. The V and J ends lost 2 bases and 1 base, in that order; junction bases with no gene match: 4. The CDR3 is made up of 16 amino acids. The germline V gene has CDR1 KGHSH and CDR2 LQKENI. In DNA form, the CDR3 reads TGTGCCAGCTCACCAAGGACAGGGCAATCTGGAAACACCATATATTTT. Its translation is CASSPRTGQSGNTIYF.

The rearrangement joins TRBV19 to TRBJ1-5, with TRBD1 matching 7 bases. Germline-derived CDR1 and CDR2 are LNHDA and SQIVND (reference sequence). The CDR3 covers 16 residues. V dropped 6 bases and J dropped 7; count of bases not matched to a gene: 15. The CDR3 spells CASSTLADRASQPQHF. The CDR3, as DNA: TGTGCCAGTAGCACGCTGGCAGACAGGGCATCCCAGCCCCAGCATTTT.

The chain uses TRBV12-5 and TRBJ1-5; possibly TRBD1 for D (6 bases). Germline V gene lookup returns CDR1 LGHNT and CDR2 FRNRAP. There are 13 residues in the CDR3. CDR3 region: CALGGAGNQPQHF. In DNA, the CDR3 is TGTGCCTTAGGGGGGGCGGGAAATCAGCCCCAGCATTTT.

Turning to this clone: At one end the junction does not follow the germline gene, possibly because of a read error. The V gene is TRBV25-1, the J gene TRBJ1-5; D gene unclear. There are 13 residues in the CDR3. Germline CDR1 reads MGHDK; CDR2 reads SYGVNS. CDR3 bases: TGTGCCAGCAGAGCCTCAGGCAACCAGCCCCAGCATTTT. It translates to CASRASGNQPQHF.

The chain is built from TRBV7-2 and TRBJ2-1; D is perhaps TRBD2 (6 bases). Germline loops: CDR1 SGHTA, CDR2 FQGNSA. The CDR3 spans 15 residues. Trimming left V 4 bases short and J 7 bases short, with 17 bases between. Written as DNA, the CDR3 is TGTGCCAGCAGCTCCCTAGCGTTCCCGGGGAATGAGCAGTTCTTC. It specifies CASSSLAFPGNEQFF.